This entry lists 11 T cell receptor beta chains sequenced from one sample in a study of blood T cell repertoires in COVID-19. TCRdb's copy holds only in-frame clones and misses some; the assay was immunoSEQ multiplex PCR. This sample has about 40,000 clones, with roughly 80% found just once. The sequenced material came from peripheral blood. These receptors originate from a human donor with acute or convalescent COVID-19. The donor label of this sample is uncertain.

This chain connects TRBV7-8 to TRBJ1-1; D gene ambiguous. CDR1 is SGHVS, CDR2 FQNEAQ, per germline. This CDR3 has 14 residues. Trimming stripped 3 bases from V and 6 bases from J, with 14 bases between. CDR3 residues: CASSFSFMESEAFF. The CDR3 DNA reads as TGTGCCAGCAGCTTTTCGTTTATGGAGTCTGAAGCTTTCTTT.

CDR3 loop: CASRLAGANTDTQYF. The CDR3 bases are TGTGCCAGCAGGCTAGCGGGAGCTAACACAGATACGCAGTATTTT. The V call is TRBV28, the J call TRBJ2-3; TRBD2 aligns across 10 bases. Germline values: CDR1 MDHEN, CDR2 SYDVKM. The CDR3 totals 15 residues. V dropped 6 bases and J dropped 2; count of bases not matched to a gene: 5.

The chain has TRBV6-2 or TRBV6-3 and TRBJ1-1; D gene uncertain. Germline assignment: CDR1 MNHEY and CDR2 SVGEGT. The CDR3 runs to 16 residues. V lost 2 bases and J 3 bases, leaving 16 bases between the germline ends. The CDR3 reads CASSYGPSMRDTEAFF. CDR3 DNA sequence: TGTGCCAGCAGTTACGGGCCCTCCATGCGGGACACTGAAGCTTTCTTT.

V gene TRBV9 combines with J gene TRBJ2-7; 11 positions agree with TRBD1. The ends lost 0 bases at V and 3 bases at J; junction bases unmatched: 5. Germline lookup yields CDR1 SGDLS and CDR2 YYNGEE. The CDR3 consists of 16 residues. The CDR3 sequence is CASSVEGQGAFYEQYF. In DNA form, the CDR3 reads TGTGCCAGCAGCGTAGAAGGACAGGGGGCGTTCTACGAGCAGTACTTC.

J is TRBJ2-1 and V is TRBV11-2; TRBD2 aligns across 7 bases. The V and J ends lost 3 bases and 4 bases, in that order; junction bases with no gene match: 6. The CDR3 is made up of 15 amino acids. Germline V lookup: CDR1 SGHAT, CDR2 FQNNGV. CDR3 sequence reads: CASSFRGGTYNEQFF. The CDR3 DNA follows: TGTGCCAGCAGCTTTCGCGGGGGAACATACAATGAGCAGTTCTTC.

This chain links TRBV5-1 with TRBJ2-1; 7 positions match TRBD2. In germline, CDR1 is SGHRS, CDR2 YFSETQ. The CDR3 is made up of 14 amino acids. V dropped 5 bases and J dropped 4; count of bases not matched to a gene: 6. The CDR3 protein is CASSTASGYNEQFF. For the CDR3, the DNA is TGCGCCAGCAGTACCGCTAGCGGATACAATGAGCAGTTCTTC.

This clone was observed once. This chain links TRBV30 with TRBJ1-1; unclear D gene. CDR3 size: 13 residues. The germline CDR1 and CDR2 sequences are GTSNPN and SVGIG (reference sequence). V was pared by 3 bases and J by 2 bases, with 10 bases between. The DNA for the CDR3 is TGTGCCTGGAGGCTGCAAGCAAACACTGAAGCTTTCTTT. Its translation: CAWRLQANTEAFF.

The rearrangement links TRBV6-2 or TRBV6-3 to TRBJ1-1, with 12 bases that match TRBD1. The CDR3 runs 17 residues. Per germline, CDR1 MNHEY and CDR2 SVGEGT. V gave up 2 bases and J gave up 4 bases; unmatched junction bases: 8. CDR3 DNA: TGTGCCAGCAGTTACGAAAGGGGACAGGGGGCTGGCACTGAAGCTTTCTTT. This gives the protein CASSYERGQGAGTEAFF.

The chain recombines TRBV7-9 with TRBJ1-4; tentative D call: TRBD1 (6 bases). With 4 bases removed from V and 0 bases from J, the gap between germline ends came to 15 bases. The CDR3 has 17 amino acids. Germline V gives CDR1 SEHNR, CDR2 FQNEAQ (reference sequence). Here the CDR3 DNA reads TGTGCCAGCAGCTCCCCCAGGGGAACAACAACTAATGAAAAACTGTTTTTT. Its translation is CASSSPRGTTTNEKLFF. The entire variable domain, with the rest obtained from reference TRBV7-9 and TRBJ1-4, is as follows: DTGVSQNPRHKITKRGQNVTFRCDPISEHNRLYWYRQTLGQGPEFLTYFQNEAQLEKSRLLSDRFSAERPKGSFSTLEIQRTEQGDSAMYLCASSSPRGTTTNEKLFFGSGTQLSVL.

V and J are TRBV5-1 and TRBJ2-6; the D is unclear. Trimming took 5 bases from V and 0 from J, leaving 12 bases between them. The CDR3 contains 16 residues. The germline V gene has CDR1 SGHRS and CDR2 YFSETQ. The CDR3 region has the DNA TGCGCCAGCAGTCCTATCCTCGACTCTGGGGCCAACGTCCTGACTTTC. Protein: CASSPILDSGANVLTF.

The chain recombines TRBV2 with TRBJ2-3; 8 bases are a match to TRBD1. V trimming: 5 bases; J trimming: 0 bases; junction bases outside the gene matches: 10. The germline V gene encodes CDR1 SNHLY and CDR2 FYNNEI. This CDR3 spans 17 amino acids. CDR3 coding DNA: TGTGCCAGCAGTCCCCGGGGGACAGGATCCAGCACAGATACGCAGTATTTT. Encoded protein: CASSPRGTGSSTDTQYF.